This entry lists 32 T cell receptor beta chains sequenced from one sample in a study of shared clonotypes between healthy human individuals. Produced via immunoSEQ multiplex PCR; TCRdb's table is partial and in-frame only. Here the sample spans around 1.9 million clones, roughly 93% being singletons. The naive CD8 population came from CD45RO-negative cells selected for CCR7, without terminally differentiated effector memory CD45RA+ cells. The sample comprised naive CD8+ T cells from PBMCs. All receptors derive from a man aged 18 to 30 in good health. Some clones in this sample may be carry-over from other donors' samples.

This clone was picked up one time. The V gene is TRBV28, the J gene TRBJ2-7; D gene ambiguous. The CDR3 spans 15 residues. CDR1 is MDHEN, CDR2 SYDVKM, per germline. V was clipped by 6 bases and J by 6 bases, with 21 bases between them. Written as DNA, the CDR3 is TGTGCCAGCAGACTATCACCCGTGGGTTATTCCGAGCAGTACTTC. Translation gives CASRLSPVGYSEQYF.

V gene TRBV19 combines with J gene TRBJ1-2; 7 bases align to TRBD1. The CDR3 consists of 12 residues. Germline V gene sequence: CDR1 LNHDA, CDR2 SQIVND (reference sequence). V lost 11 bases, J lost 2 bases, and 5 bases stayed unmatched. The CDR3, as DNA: TGTGCCTCCATGACAGGGAACTATGGCTACACCTTC. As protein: CASMTGNYGYTF.

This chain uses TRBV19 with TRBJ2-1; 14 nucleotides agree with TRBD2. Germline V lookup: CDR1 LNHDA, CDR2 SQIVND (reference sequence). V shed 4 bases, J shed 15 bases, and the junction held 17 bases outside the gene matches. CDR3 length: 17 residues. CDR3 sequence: CASSKGPGLAGDLGRFF. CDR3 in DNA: TGTGCCAGTAGTAAGGGTCCGGGACTAGCGGGAGACCTCGGGAGGTTCTTC.

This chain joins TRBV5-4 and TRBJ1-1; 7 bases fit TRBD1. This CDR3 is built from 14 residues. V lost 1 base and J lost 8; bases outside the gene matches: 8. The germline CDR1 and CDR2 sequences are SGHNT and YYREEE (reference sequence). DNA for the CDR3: TGTGCCAGCAGCTTGATAGGGGGCGCCGCCGAAGCTTTCTTT. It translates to CASSLIGGAAEAFF.

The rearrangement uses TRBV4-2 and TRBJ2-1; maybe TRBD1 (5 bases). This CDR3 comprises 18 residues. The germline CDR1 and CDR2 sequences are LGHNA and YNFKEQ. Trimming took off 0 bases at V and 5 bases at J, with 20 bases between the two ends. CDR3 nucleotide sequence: TGTGCCAGCAGCCAAGATGATGGTCCGGCAGGACACGACAATGAGCAGTTCTTC. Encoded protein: CASSQDDGPAGHDNEQFF.

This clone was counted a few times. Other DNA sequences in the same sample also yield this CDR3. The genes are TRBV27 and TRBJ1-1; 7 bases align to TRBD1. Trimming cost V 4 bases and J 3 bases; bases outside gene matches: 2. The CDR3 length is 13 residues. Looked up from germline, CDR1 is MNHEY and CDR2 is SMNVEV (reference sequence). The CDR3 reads CASSWTGYTEAFF. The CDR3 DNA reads TGTGCCAGCAGTTGGACAGGATACACTGAAGCTTTCTTT.

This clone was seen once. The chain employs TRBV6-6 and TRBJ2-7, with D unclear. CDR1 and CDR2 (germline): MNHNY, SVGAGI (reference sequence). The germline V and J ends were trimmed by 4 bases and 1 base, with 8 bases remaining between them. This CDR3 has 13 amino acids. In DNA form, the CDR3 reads TGTGCCAGCAGTTTGACGGTTTCCTACGAGCAGTACTTC. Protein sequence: CASSLTVSYEQYF.

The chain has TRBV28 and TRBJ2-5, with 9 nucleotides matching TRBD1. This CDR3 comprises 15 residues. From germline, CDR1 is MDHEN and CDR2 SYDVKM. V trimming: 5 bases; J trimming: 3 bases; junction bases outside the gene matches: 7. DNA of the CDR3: TGTGCCAGCAGTCCAGGGACAGGGAGGGAAGAGACCCAGTACTTC. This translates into CASSPGTGREETQYF.

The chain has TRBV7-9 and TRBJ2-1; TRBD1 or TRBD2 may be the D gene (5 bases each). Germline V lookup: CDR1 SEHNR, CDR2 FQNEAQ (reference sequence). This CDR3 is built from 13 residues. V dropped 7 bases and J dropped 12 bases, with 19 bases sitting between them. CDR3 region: CASTLPLGVTQFF. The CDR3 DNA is TGTGCCAGCACCCTTCCATTGGGGGTCACGCAGTTCTTC.

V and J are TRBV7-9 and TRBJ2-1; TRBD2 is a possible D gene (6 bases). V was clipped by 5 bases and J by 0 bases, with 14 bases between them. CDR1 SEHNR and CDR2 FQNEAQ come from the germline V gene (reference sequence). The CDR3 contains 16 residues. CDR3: CASSDRGGSSYNEQFF. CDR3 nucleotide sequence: TGTGCCAGCAGCGACCGTGGGGGGAGCTCCTACAATGAGCAGTTCTTC.

This chain's CDR3 is CASSLGQAFYGYTF. CDR3 in DNA: TGTGCCAGCAGCTTGGGACAGGCGTTCTATGGCTACACCTTC. This sequence joins TRBV5-6 and TRBJ1-2, with TRBD1 as a possible D gene (6 bases). Trimming removed 0 bases at V and 4 bases at J, with 10 bases between. This CDR3 has 14 residues. Germline loops: CDR1 SGHDT, CDR2 YYEEEE. Filled out from reference TRBV5-6 and TRBJ1-2, the complete variable domain reads DAGVTQSPTHLIKTRGQQVTLRCSPKSGHDTVSWYQQALGQGPQFIFQYYEEEERQRGNFPDRFSGHQFPNYSSELNVNALLLGDSALYLCASSLGQAFYGYTFGSGTRLTVV.

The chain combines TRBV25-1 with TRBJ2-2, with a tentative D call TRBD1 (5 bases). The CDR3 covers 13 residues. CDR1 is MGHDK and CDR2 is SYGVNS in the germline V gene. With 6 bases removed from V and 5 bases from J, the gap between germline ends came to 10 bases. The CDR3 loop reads CASRRQLTGELFF. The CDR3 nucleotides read TGTGCCAGCAGAAGACAGTTAACCGGGGAGCTGTTTTTT. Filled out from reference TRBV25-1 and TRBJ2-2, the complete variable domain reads EADIYQTPRYLVIGTGKKITLECSQTMGHDKMYWYQQDPGMELHLIHYSYGVNSTEKGDLSSESTVSRIRTEHFPLTLESARPSHTSQYLCASRRQLTGELFFGEGSRLTVL.

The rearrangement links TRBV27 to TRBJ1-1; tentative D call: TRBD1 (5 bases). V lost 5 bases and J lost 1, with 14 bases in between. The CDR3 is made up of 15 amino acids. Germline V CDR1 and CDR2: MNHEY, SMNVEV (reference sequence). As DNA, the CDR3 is TGTGCCAGCAGTCTCGGGGCCAGGCGGAACACTGAAGCTTTCTTT. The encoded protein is CASSLGARRNTEAFF.

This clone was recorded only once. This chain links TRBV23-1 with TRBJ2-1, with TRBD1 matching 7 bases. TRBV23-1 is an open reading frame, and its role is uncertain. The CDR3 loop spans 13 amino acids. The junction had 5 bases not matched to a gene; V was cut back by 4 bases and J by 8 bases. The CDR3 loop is CASSRGQEDEQFF. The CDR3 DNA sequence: TGCGCCAGCAGTCGCGGACAGGAGGATGAGCAGTTCTTC.

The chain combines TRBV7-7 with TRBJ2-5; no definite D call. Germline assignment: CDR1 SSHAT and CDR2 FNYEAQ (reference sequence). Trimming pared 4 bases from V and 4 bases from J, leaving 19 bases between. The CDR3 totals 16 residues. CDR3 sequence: CASSSRINSPLETQYF. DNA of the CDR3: TGTGCCAGCAGCTCGAGAATCAACAGTCCCCTAGAGACCCAGTACTTC.

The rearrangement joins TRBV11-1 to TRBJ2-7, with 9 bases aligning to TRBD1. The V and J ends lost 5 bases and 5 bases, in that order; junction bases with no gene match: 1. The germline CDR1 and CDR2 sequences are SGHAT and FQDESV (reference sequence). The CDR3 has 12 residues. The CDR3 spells CASSDRGDEQYF. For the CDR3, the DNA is TGTGCCAGCAGCGACAGGGGGGACGAGCAGTACTTC.

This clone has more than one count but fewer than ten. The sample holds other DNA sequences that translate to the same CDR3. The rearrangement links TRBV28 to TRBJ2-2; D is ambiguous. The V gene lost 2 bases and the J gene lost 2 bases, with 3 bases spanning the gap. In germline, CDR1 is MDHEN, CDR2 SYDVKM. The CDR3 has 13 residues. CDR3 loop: CASSLRNTGELFF. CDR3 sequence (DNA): TGTGCCAGCAGTTTACGTAACACCGGGGAGCTGTTTTTT. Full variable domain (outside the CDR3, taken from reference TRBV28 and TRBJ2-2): DVKVTQSSRYLVKRTGEKVFLECVQDMDHENMFWYRQDPGLGLRLIYFSYDVKMKEKGDIPEGYSVSREKKERFSLILESASTNQTSMYLCASSLRNTGELFFGEGSRLTVL.

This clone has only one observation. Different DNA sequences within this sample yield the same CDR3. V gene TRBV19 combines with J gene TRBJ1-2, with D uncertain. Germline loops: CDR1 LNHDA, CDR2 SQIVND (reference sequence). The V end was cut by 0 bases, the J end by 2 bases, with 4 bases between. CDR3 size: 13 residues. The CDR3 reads CASSIEGNYGYTF. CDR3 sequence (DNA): TGTGCCAGTAGTATAGAGGGGAACTATGGCTACACCTTC.

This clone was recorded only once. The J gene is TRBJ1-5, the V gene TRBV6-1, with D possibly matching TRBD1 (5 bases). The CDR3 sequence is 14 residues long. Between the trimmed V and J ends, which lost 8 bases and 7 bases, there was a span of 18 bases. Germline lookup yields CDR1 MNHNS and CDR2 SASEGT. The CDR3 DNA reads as TGTGCCAGCGAGACGGGGACGTTCGGGCAGCCCCAGCATTTT. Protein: CASETGTFGQPQHF.

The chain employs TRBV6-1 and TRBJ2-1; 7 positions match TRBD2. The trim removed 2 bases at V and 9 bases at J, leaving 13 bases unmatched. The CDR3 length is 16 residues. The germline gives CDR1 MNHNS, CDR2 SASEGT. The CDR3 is CASSEREGRSDPEQFF. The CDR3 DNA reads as TGTGCCAGCAGTGAAAGGGAGGGGCGCAGTGACCCTGAGCAGTTCTTC.

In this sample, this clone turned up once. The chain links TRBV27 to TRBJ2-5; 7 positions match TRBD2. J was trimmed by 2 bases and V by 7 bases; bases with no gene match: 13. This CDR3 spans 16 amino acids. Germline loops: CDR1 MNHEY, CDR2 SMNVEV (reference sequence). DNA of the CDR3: TGTGCCAGCACCATAAGGGCGGGAGAGCGGCAAGAGACCCAGTACTTC. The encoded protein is CASTIRAGERQETQYF.

The CDR3 reads CASSQDSLQLGYTF. The CDR3 nucleotides are TGCGCCAGCAGCCAAGATTCCCTCCAGTTGGGCTACACCTTC. The rearrangement links TRBV4-1 to TRBJ1-2, with no clear D. The CDR3 totals 14 residues. Germline loops: CDR1 MGHRA, CDR2 YSYEKL. Trimming took off 0 bases at V and 8 bases at J, with 13 bases between the two ends.

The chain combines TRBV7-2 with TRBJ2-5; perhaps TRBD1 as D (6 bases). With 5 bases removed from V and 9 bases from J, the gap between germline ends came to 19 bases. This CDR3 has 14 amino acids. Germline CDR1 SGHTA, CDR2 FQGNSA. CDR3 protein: CASSGGGPLGAQYF. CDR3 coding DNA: TGTGCCAGCAGCGGGGGCGGGCCCTTGGGGGCCCAGTACTTC. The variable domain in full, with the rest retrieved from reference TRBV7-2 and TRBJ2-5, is GAGVSQSPSNKVTEKGKDVELRCDPISGHTALYWYRQSLGQGLEFLIYFQGNSAPDKSGLPSDRFSAERTGGSVSTLTIQRTQQEDSAVYLCASSGGGPLGAQYFGPGTRLLVL.

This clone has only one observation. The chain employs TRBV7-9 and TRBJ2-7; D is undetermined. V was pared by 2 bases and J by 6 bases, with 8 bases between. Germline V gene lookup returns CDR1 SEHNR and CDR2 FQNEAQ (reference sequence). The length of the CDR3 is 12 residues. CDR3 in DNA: TGTGCCAGCAGCTTACCCTCTAGCGAGCAGTACTTC. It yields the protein CASSLPSSEQYF.

In DNA, the CDR3 is TGTGCCATCAGTGAGTCTCCAACGGTAGCGGGAGGCCCTCGTGAGCAGTTCTTC. It codes for CAISESPTVAGGPREQFF. V and J are TRBV10-3 and TRBJ2-1; 10 bases align to TRBD2. The V gene end was trimmed by 0 bases and the J gene end by 9 bases; junction bases not matched to a gene: 14. The germline CDR1 and CDR2 sequences are ENHRY and SYGVKD. The length of the CDR3 is 18 residues.

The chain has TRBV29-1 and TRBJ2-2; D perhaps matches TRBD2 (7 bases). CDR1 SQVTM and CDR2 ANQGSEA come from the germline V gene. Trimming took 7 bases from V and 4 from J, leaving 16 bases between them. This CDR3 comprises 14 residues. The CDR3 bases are TGCAGCGCCCGAGGGGGGGCCGCCACCGGGGAGCTGTTTTTT. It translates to CSARGGAATGELFF.

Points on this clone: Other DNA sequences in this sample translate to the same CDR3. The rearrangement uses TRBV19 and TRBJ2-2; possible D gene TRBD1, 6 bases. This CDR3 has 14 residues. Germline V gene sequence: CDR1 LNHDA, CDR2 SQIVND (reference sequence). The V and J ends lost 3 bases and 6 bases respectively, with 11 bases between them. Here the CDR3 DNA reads TGTGCCAGTAGTATCGGTGCAGGGGCCGGGGAGCTGTTTTTT. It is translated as CASSIGAGAGELFF.

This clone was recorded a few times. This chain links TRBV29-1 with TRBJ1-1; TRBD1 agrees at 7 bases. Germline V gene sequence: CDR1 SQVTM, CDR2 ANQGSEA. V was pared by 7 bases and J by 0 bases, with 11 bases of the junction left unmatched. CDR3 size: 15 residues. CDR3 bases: TGCAGCGCCTCCAACAGGGGAGTGCTGAACACTGAAGCTTTCTTT. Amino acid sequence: CSASNRGVLNTEAFF.

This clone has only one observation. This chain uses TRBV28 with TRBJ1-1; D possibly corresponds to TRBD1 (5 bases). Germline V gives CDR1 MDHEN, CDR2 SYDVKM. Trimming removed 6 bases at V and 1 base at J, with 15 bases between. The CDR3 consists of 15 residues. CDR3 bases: TGTGCCAGCAGCCCAAGCGGGGCGGGGAACACTGAAGCTTTCTTT. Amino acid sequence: CASSPSGAGNTEAFF.

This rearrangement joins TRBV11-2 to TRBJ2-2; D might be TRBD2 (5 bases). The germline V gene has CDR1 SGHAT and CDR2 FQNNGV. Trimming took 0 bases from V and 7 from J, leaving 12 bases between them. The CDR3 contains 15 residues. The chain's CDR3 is CASSLDQEDSGELFF. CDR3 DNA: TGTGCCAGCAGCTTAGATCAGGAGGATAGCGGGGAGCTGTTTTTT.

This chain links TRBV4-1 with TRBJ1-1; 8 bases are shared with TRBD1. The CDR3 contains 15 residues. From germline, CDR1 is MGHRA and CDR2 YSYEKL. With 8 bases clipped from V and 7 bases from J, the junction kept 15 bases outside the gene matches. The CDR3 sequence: CASRDEDGTGLEAFF. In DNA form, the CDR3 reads TGCGCCAGCCGAGATGAGGACGGGACAGGCCTTGAAGCTTTCTTT.

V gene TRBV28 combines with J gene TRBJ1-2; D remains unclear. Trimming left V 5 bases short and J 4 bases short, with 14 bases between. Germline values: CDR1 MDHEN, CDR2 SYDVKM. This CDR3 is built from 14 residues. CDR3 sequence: CASSVPFTGYGYTF. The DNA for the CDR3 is TGTGCCAGCAGTGTCCCCTTTACTGGCTATGGCTACACCTTC.